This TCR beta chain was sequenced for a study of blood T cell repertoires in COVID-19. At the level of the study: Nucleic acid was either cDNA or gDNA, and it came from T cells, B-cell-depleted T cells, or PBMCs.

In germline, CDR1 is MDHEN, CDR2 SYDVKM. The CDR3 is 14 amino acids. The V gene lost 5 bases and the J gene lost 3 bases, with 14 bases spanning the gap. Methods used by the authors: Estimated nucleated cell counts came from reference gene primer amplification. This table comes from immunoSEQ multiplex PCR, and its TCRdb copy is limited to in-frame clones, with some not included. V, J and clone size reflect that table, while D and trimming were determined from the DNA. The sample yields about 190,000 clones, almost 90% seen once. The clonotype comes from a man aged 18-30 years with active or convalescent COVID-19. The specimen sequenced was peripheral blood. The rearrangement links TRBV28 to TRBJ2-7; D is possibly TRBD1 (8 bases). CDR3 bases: TGTGCCAGCAGTCTACAGGGGGGGCGCTACGAGCAGTACTTC. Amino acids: CASSLQGGRYEQYF.